The rows below give T cell receptor beta chains drawn from one sample of a study of PD-1 and CTLA-4 blockade in melanoma. The repertoire was sequenced with immunoSEQ multiplex PCR; TCRdb's copy has only in-frame clones and lacks some. This repertoire shows 25,000 to 40,000 clones, roughly nine tenths found once; its top ten account for around 6.3%. Material: CD8+ T cells from peripheral blood, obtained from a patient given anti-PD-1 treatment. The origin of the receptors is a human donor with melanoma. CDR3s include the opening cysteine and the closing phenylalanine or tryptophan. Fields, in order: J gene, D gene, clone size, V gene, CDR3 length, CDR3 DNA, CDR3 protein. D genes are given only for firm matches. Rows give clone size only sometimes, using once, few, many, or a class for an expanded clone.

TRBJ2-3 - - TRBV28 11 TGTGCCAGCTTCGACACGGATACGCAGTATTTT CASFDTDTQYF
TRBJ2-1 TRBD2 - TRBV29-1 16 TGCAGCGTTGAAGAGGGGACTAGCGGGGGGGCAGATGAGCAGTTCTTC CSVEEGTSGGADEQFF
TRBJ2-6 - - TRBV6-5 13 TGTGCCAGCACCTATTCTGGGGCCAACGTCCTGACTTTC CASTYSGANVLTF
TRBJ2-3 TRBD1 few TRBV9 17 TGTGCCAGCAGCGATTCCTTCTCCGGGACAGGGTTAGATACGCAGTATTTT CASSDSFSGTGLDTQYF
TRBJ1-1 - - TRBV27 14 TGTGCCAGCAGTTCGCCCGGGAAGAGCACTGAAGCTTTCTTT CASSSPGKSTEAFF
TRBJ2-5 - - TRBV9 12 TGTGCCAGCGGAGGTGGGGAGGAGACCCAGTACTTC CASGGGEETQYF
TRBJ2-2 - - TRBV29-1 10 TGCAGCGTTCGTCTCGGGGAGCTGTTTTTT CSVRLGELFF
TRBJ1-1 - - TRBV19 15 TGTGCCAGTAGTATGAAGGCAGGCCGGCCCCCGGAAGCTTTCTTT CASSMKAGRPPEAFF
TRBJ2-6 - few TRBV6-4 16 TGTGCCAGCAGTGACGGGACTCGCTCTGGGGCCAACGTCCTGACTTTC CASSDGTRSGANVLTF
TRBJ2-7 - once TRBV6-6 15 TGTGCCAGCAGCTCCAGTCCGAGGGGGTCCGACGAGCAGTACTTC CASSSSPRGSDEQYF
TRBJ1-5 TRBD1 - TRBV20-1 15 TGCAGTGCTAGTCCGACAGGGAGAGACAATCAGCCCCAGCATTTT CSASPTGRDNQPQHF
TRBJ1-1 TRBD1 - TRBV5-6 13 TGTGCCAGCACTCAGGGGGGGAACACTGAAGCTTTCTTT CASTQGGNTEAFF
TRBJ2-5 TRBD1 - TRBV5-1 15 TGCGCCAGCAGCTTGGGGACAGGGGATGTCGAGACCCAGTACTTC CASSLGTGDVETQYF
TRBJ2-2 - - TRBV9 14 TGTGCCAGCAGCGTTCGACAGACATACGGGGAGCTGTTTTTT CASSVRQTYGELFF
TRBJ1-4 - - TRBV5-5 14 TGTGCCAGCAGCCCAGAAGGGATAGGTGAAAAACTGTTTTTT CASSPEGIGEKLFF
TRBJ2-7 TRBD2 - TRBV29-1 12 TGCAGCGTTGCGGGGGGGTACGACGAGCAGTACTTC CSVAGGYDEQYF
TRBJ2-7 - - TRBV5-4 14 TGTGCCAGCAGCCCGCGTTCCGGTGACTACGAGCAGTACTTC CASSPRSGDYEQYF